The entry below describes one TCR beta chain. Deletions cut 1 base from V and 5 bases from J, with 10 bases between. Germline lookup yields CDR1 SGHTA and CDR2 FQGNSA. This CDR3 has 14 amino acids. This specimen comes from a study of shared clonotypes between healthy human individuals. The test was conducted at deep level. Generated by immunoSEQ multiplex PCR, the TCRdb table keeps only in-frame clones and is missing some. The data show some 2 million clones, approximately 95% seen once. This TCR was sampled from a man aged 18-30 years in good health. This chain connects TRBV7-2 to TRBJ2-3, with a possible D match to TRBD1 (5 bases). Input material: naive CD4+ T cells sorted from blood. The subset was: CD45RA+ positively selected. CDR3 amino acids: CASSLVQGGDTQYF. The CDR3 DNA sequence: TGTGCCAGCAGCTTAGTCCAGGGTGGAGATACGCAGTATTTT.